These 3 T cell receptor beta chains were all obtained from the same sample, sequenced in a study of neoadjuvant anti-PD-1 for oral cavity cancer. Sample time point: after neoadjuvant nivolumab, at surgical resection. Assay used: immunoSEQ multiplex PCR; TCRdb lists only in-frame clones, some missing. The sample contains around 37,000 clones, 30% to 40% of which appear only once. The material was tumor tissue, obtained after nivolumab (anti-PD-1) treatment. The receptors come from a person aged 35 to 85 with oral cavity squamous cell carcinoma.

This clone has at least ten counts. The chain uses TRBV28 and TRBJ1-1; 10 bases agree with TRBD1. The germline CDR1 and CDR2 sequences are MDHEN and SYDVKM. This CDR3 has 15 amino acids. J gave up 4 bases and V 6 bases, and 8 bases lay outside the gene matches. The CDR3 loop reads CASRVDRGLATEAFF. CDR3 nucleotide sequence: TGTGCCAGCAGAGTAGACAGGGGGCTGGCCACTGAAGCTTTCTTT. The full variable domain, with the rest looked up from reference TRBV28 and TRBJ1-1, is DVKVTQSSRYLVKRTGEKVFLECVQDMDHENMFWYRQDPGLGLRLIYFSYDVKMKEKGDIPEGYSVSREKKERFSLILESASTNQTSMYLCASRVDRGLATEAFFGQGTRLTVV.

The chain employs TRBV7-8 and TRBJ1-2, with 9 nucleotides matching TRBD1. CDR1 and CDR2 (germline): SGHVS, FQNEAQ. The CDR3 length is 15 residues. After removal of 5 bases from V and 8 bases from J, the junction contained 12 bases not matched to a gene. The CDR3 region is CASSKNTGTGQGYTF. The CDR3 coding sequence is TGTGCCAGCAGCAAAAATACCGGGACAGGGCAGGGCTACACCTTC.

V is TRBV9 and J is TRBJ2-3; TRBD2 might be the D (6 bases). With 0 bases removed from V and 6 bases from J, the gap between germline ends came to 8 bases. The CDR3 has 13 amino acids. CDR1 and CDR2 from the germline V gene are SGDLS and YYNGEE. CDR3 loop: CASSVGRVDTQYF. The CDR3 DNA follows: TGTGCCAGCAGCGTAGGGAGGGTTGATACGCAGTATTTT.